A single T cell receptor (beta chain) is shown here with its context. Participants had their cohort set by participant-reported clinical history. Recovered participants had two consecutive negative NP/OP PCR tests, healthcare professional clearance, or symptom resolution. Per the original methods: For nucleated cells, counts were estimated from reference gene primer amplification. Repertoires were generated with immunoSEQ multiplex PCR, while TCRdb's copy carries only in-frame clones and drops some. Clone size and the V and J calls come from that table; the DNA yielded D and trimming. The sample contains nearly 350,000 clones, about 90% of which appear only once. The sample comes from a study of blood T cell repertoires in COVID-19. Overall study: The United States, Italy and Spain supplied acute and convalescent COVID-19 samples.

CDR3 length: 17 amino acids. Unmatched junction bases numbered 10, after V lost 4 bases and J lost 2 bases. Germline V gives CDR1 MDHEN, CDR2 SYDVKM. Sequenced sample: PBMCs or T cells enriched from blood (not recorded which). The gene calls are TRBV28 and TRBJ2-5, with 10 bases aligning to TRBD2. The origin of this receptor is a woman in her thirties who had recovered from COVID-19. The CDR3 protein is CASSSRLAGAEQETQYF. The CDR3 nucleotides read TGTGCCAGCAGTTCTCGGCTAGCGGGGGCGGAACAAGAGACCCAGTACTTC. The whole variable domain, filled in from reference TRBV28 and TRBJ2-5, reads DVKVTQSSRYLVKRTGEKVFLECVQDMDHENMFWYRQDPGLGLRLIYFSYDVKMKEKGDIPEGYSVSREKKERFSLILESASTNQTSMYLCASSSRLAGAEQETQYFGPGTRLLVL.